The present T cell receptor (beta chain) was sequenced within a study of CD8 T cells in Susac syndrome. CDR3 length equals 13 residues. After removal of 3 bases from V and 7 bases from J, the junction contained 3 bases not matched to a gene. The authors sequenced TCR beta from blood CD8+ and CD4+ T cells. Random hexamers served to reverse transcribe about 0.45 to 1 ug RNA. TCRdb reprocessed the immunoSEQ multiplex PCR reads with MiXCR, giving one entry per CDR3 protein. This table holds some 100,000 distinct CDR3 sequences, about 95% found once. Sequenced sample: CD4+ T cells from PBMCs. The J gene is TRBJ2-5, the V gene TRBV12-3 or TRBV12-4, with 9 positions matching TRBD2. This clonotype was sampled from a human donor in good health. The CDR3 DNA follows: TGTGCCAGCAGTTTCTTTAGCGGGGGGACCCAGTACTTC. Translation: CASSFFSGGTQYF.